This is a list of T cell receptor beta chains from one sample in a study of T cells in Graves' hyperthyroidism and ophthalmopathy. MiXCR was run by TCRdb on the multiplex PCR reads, yielding one entry per CDR3 protein. The sample lists roughly 400,000 distinct CDR3 sequences, about 25% occurring once. The sequenced sample was blood. These receptors were collected from a man aged 50 or older with Graves' hyperthyroidism. Both conserved end residues are part of each CDR3. Fields, in order: J gene, V gene, CDR3 protein.

J: TRBJ1-1; V: TRBV7-9; CDR3: CASSLVRGLDTEAFF
J: TRBJ2-7; V: TRBV19; CDR3: CASSTGTGNSYEQYF
J: TRBJ2-1; V: TRBV27; CDR3: CASSTPGPHNEQFF
J: TRBJ2-1; V: TRBV2; CDR3: CASRLGSGRNKNEQFF
J: TRBJ1-1; V: TRBV5-1; CDR3: CASSLARESTEAFF
J: TRBJ2-3; V: TRBV2; CDR3: CASSEVLPGTDTQYF
J: TRBJ1-1; V: TRBV29-1; CDR3: CSVEGDSRDRGRRNTEAFF
J: TRBJ2-5; V: TRBV6-1; CDR3: CASSGLAGGKTQYF
J: TRBJ2-3; V: TRBV28; CDR3: CASSLGGHPTSGRTDTQYF
J: TRBJ2-7; V: TRBV15; CDR3: CATMGLAGGTTYEQYF
J: TRBJ1-2; V: TRBV12-3/TRBV12-4; CDR3: CASSPVDRGSYGYTF
J: TRBJ2-7; V: TRBV5-1; CDR3: CASRPDSSYEQYF
J: TRBJ2-1; V: TRBV12-3/TRBV12-4; CDR3: CASRPIAGVGEQFF
J: TRBJ1-2; V: TRBV30; CDR3: CAKSGPGYGYTF
J: TRBJ1-4; V: TRBV7-9; CDR3: CASSTGQPLGEKLFF
J: TRBJ2-1; V: TRBV12-5; CDR3: CASGRPGLASNEQFF
J: TRBJ2-4; V: TRBV12-3/TRBV12-4; CDR3: CASSLGQGNIQYF
J: TRBJ1-5; V: TRBV2; CDR3: CASRLGQAGNQPQHF
J: TRBJ2-2; V: TRBV4-1; CDR3: CASSATGTRNTGELFF
J: TRBJ2-4; V: TRBV27; CDR3: CASAPRGGRDIQYF
J: TRBJ2-3; V: TRBV20-1; CDR3: CSARPRGLAGGRDTQYF
J: TRBJ1-6; V: TRBV10-3; CDR3: CAISDGGRSQSPLHF
J: TRBJ2-3; V: TRBV3-1; CDR3: CASSQGGLSTSTDTQYF
J: TRBJ2-1; V: TRBV5-1; CDR3: CASSLDPRKQFF
J: TRBJ2-4; V: TRBV5-1; CDR3: CASSWRAVAGIQYF
J: TRBJ2-5; V: TRBV7-2; CDR3: CASSSWEKETQYF
J: TRBJ1-2; V: TRBV12-3/TRBV12-4; CDR3: CASSKSGTYGYTF
J: TRBJ2-5; V: TRBV15; CDR3: CATSRDLARQETQYF
J: TRBJ2-6; V: TRBV29-1; CDR3: CSVEGIRDRSVLYF
J: TRBJ2-3; V: TRBV20-1; CDR3: CSARDIGLAGGRGDTQYF
J: TRBJ2-5; V: TRBV5-1; CDR3: CASSYGQPGETQYF